This entry concerns a single TCR beta chain. This clone is a singleton in its sample. The clone's antigen remains unknown. No base-level quality is on record; no much larger clone is a single base apart. Library preparation employed the immunoSEQ multiplex PCR assay. For the multiplex PCR, a mixture combining 60 forward primers for TCR Vbeta segments and 13 reverse primers for TCR Jbeta segments was used. The CDR3 region of rearranged TCR beta genes was amplified from genomic DNA with a multiplex PCR assay. The amplified TCR beta libraries were sequenced on the Illumina HiSeq System as 87-base-pair reads. Per the authors' processing: A later analysis tallied 80 million to 95 million unique TCR beta chains across the 660 or so repertoires, and about 12 million of those chains were shared by two or more donors. Raw reads were error-corrected and collapsed into unique sequences by a nearest-neighbor algorithm in which closely related sequences were merged to remove PCR and sequencing errors. To assign V, D and J gene segments, CDR3 sequences were aligned to IMGT reference sequences. Each retained sequence needed at least a six-nucleotide match to both a V gene segment and a J gene segment. A rearrangement counted as productive if the CDR3 had no stop codons and remained in frame with V and J, and every other rearrangement counted as non-productive. CDR3 was defined by IMGT convention, running from the second conserved V-encoded cysteine to the conserved J-encoded phenylalanine. The earlier analysis of a few hundred of the donors excluded any sequence lacking an unambiguous match to a single V gene segment. In an earlier analysis of about 590 of the donors, a V segment was called functional when productive rearrangements were above 56.7%, and segregating when the standard deviation between donors exceeded 5%. To diagnose cytomegalovirus status from the catalog of TCR beta chain sequences, a statistical classification framework was built. A later analysis assigned V and J genes by comparing TCR nucleotide sequences with IMGT/GENE-DB human TR gene sequences. In a later analysis, CDR3 sequences and most-parsimonious VDJ recombination scenarios were assigned using the TCRdist pipeline. In a later analysis, every TCR beta chain was defined by the combination of its CDR3 amino acid sequence and its V-gene family, and reads without a unique V-gene family were dropped. In a later analysis, fewer than 600 highly shared, low-generation-probability nucleotide sequences were removed to address suspected cross-contamination and a sequencing artifact. For each public chain, a later analysis derived a clonal expansion index from normalized ranks of inferred template counts within each repertoire. Generation probabilities in a later analysis came from a VDJ recombination model fitted to out-of-frame rearrangements, and those results were checked against IGoR. A later analysis scored TCR-TCR, TCR-HLA and TCR-CMV co-occurrence with hypergeometric tests, applying a repertoire-size bias correction to TCR pairs. In a later analysis, false discovery rates were estimated by permuting HLA or CMV assignments 20 times. A later analysis grouped co-occurring TCRs with DBSCAN, adding TCRdist sequence similarity when clustering within HLA-allele-positive subsets. Repertoires with fewer than 30,000 or more than 120,000 public chains were left out of co-occurrence clustering, as were five repertoires with anomalous nucleotide sharing. Here the immuneACCESS table is served through TCRdb, limited to in-frame sequences with V and J called. Missing clones are a known gap in these copies; in checked studies unresolved V genes cover under half, and the rest lacks a known reason. V and J calls and clone size are copied from that table; D and trimming were computed from the DNA. The sample table shows tens of thousands of clones, and approximately 82% are seen once. Roughly 2% of the sample lies in the top ten.

This record belongs to a study of cytomegalovirus exposure and HLA in healthy donors (TCRdb year 2017). General notes on the study: According to an earlier analysis of several hundred of the donors, about 170 million T cells yielded approximately 120 million unique TCR beta sequences and approximately 280 Gb of sequence data. Approximately 330 gigabases of sequencing data and tens of millions of unique TCR sequences made up an early release that covered under 750 HLA-typed donors. The genetic ancestry cluster associated with self-reported Caucasian donors included 80% to 90% of the 398 genotyped donors. The aim of the study was to test whether cataloging public T cell receptors could identify signatures of past pathogen exposure. The T cell repertoires of around 730 subjects were profiled by immunosequencing and related to cytomegalovirus serostatus. In addition to the first cohort of 500 to 850 subjects, a separate validation cohort of 120 different subjects was used. To predict cytomegalovirus infection status, the study combined high-throughput TCR immunosequencing, statistical association of individual TCRs with disease status, and machine learning. A later analysis re-analyzed previously published TCR beta repertoires from approximately 700 donors and added high-resolution HLA genotyping to study TCR occurrence patterns. The later analysis used no new phenotypic data to find candidate immune exposures, relying instead on TCR beta sequences and their occurrence across donors. An earlier analysis of around 580 of the donors used high-throughput TCR beta sequencing to judge whether each TCR beta V gene segment behaved as functional or pseudogenic. Donor age, sex, ethnicity and CMV serostatus were compiled alongside the repertoire data. A later genetic analysis took genome-wide SNP genotypes for about three fifths of the roughly 700 donors and used that subset as a discovery cohort. All discovery cohort repertoires had been generated on a single sequencing platform. Class I and class II HLA loci were covered by the typing at four-digit resolution. The number of typed donors differed by locus: 629-630 for A, B, C, DRB1 and DQB1; 500 to 550 for DQA1; some 610 for DPA1; and some 430 for DPB1. Five DR-DQ haplotypes were treated as single units for association and clustering because of strong linkage in the cohort. Across approximately 400 genotyped donors of the cohort, an average of approximately 200,000 unique TCR beta nucleotide sequences per donor were sequenced, and 15% to 20% of those sequences were non-productive. What the authors observed across the whole study: Linkage disequilibrium might explain the correlated functional status among segregating V segments, but an unknown experimental factor could not be ruled out. According to the authors, the approach could potentially be generalized to other disease states and immunological phenotypes. Compared with the approximately 670-donor mean, donors in an Asian-associated ancestry cluster had fewer N-insertions in productive TCRs, according to a later genetic analysis. Cytomegalovirus status was reported to be diagnosed by the classifier with high specificity and sensitivity in both the original and validation cohorts. Most CMV-associated TCR beta chains appeared to be HLA-restricted in a later analysis, and the HLA associations seemed to be driven largely by CMV exposure. In a later analysis, more than 15,000 TCR beta sequences were associated with specific HLA alleles at a false discovery rate of 0.05. The study listed 150 to 200 TCR beta chains as associated with cytomegalovirus. According to a later analysis, TCR association rates differed among HLA loci, with DRB1 alleles showing the most associated TCRs and HLA-C alleles showing the fewest. According to a later analysis, parvovirus B19, influenza, CMV and Epstein-Barr virus appeared linked to several top co-occurrence clusters. An earlier analysis of approximately 590 of the donors showed that most TCR beta V segments appeared in productive rearrangements either about 90% or about 30% of the time, which broadly matched IMGT annotations. The cohort was sequenced for TCR beta chains only, and without alpha or paired-chain data the features that could be detected were limited. The presence/absence analyses assumed that sequencing depth was roughly uniform across donors, and that assumption may not be true. A further reported finding was that TCR beta sequences accurately predicted the HLA-A and HLA-B alleles for most subjects in the first cohort. Some IMGT-functional V segments, including TRBV6-2 and TRBV6-3, could not be distinguished by the 87-base-pair reads and were therefore excluded. CMV serostatus was the only immune exposure information available for the cohort. A later analysis found that HLA-associated TCR beta chains were more clonally expanded and had lower generation probabilities than equally common non-associated chains. While some public TCRs were present in many individuals, most TCR sequences turned up only very rarely across donors. Assigning TCR associations to individual alleles was difficult when HLA alleles, especially DR and DQ, strongly co-occurred. Because counts were too low, roughly 18 rarely observed V segments, including chromosome 9 orphons, were left out of the earlier analysis of 500 to 750 of the donors. Three of the identified cytomegalovirus-associated TCR beta chains were confirmed in vitro to be specific for cytomegalovirus antigens. Because some donors lacked HLA typing at each locus, the association tests relied only on the typed subset. An association between a missense DCLRE1C variant and V-gene and J-gene trimming of TCR beta chains was found in a later genetic analysis and replicated in an independent cohort. A cluster of highly shared sequence variants was judged likely to be a technical artifact of the sequencing pipeline.

Relative to germline, V is missing 6 bases and J is missing 6 bases, with 12 bases of the junction outside any gene match. CDR1 MNHEY and CDR2 SMNVEV were looked up in the germline V gene (reference sequence). Including cysteine and phenylalanine, the CDR3 has 18 amino acids. Left in the record is the CDR3 DNA by itself, 54 bases read in frame from the first base. In total, just over 650 healthy bone marrow donors made up the cohort. All cohort members were sampled while nominally healthy, although unrecorded immune exposures were likely present. The donor was CMV seronegative and was included in the group of a few hundred seronegative cohort members. A peripheral blood sample was collected from each donor, and TCR beta sequencing was performed on peripheral blood mononuclear cells. The Qiagen DNeasy Blood Extraction Kit was used to extract genomic DNA from the blood cell samples.

The TCR sequence derives from a man aged 18 to 29 in good health and CMV-seronegative. The sequence is built from TRBV27 and TRBJ2-2; 14 bases in between match TRBD2. Sequences were obtained from PBMCs. Here is the DNA: TGTGCCAGCAGCCCCGGGACTAGCGGGGGCCGGGGGGCCGGGGAGCTGTTTTTT. Translated, this gives CASSPGTSGGRGAGELFF.